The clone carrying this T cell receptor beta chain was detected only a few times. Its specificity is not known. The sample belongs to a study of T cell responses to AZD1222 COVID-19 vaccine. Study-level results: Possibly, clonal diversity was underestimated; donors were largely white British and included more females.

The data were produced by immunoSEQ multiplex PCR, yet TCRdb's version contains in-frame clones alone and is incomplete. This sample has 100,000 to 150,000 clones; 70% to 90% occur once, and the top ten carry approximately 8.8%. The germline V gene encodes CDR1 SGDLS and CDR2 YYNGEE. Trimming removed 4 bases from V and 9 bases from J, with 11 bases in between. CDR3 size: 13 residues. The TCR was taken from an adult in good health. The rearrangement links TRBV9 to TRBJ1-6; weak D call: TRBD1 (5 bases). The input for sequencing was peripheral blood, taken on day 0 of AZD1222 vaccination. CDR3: CASSRGEGSPLHF. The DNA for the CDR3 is TGTGCCAGCAGCCGAGGGGAGGGTTCACCCCTCCACTTT.